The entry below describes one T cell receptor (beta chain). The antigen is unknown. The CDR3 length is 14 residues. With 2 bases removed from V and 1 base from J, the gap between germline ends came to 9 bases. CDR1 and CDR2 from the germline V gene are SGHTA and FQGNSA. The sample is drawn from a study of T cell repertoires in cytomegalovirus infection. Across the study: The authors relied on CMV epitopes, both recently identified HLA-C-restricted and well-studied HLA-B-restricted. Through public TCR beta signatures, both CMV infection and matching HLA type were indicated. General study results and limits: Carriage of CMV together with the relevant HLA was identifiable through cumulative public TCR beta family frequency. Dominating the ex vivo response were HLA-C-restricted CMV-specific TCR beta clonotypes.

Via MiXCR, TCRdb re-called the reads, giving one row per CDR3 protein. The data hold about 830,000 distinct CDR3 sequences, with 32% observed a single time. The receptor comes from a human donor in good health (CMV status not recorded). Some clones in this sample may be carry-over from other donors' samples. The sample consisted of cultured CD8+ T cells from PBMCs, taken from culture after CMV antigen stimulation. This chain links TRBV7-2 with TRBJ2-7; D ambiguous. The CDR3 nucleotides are TGTGCCAGCAGCTTAAATACTCCTTCCTACGAGCAGTACTTC. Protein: CASSLNTPSYEQYF. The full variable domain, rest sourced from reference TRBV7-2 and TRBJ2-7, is GAGVSQSPSNKVTEKGKDVELRCDPISGHTALYWYRQSLGQGLEFLIYFQGNSAPDKSGLPSDRFSAERTGGSVSTLTIQRTQQEDSAVYLCASSLNTPSYEQYFGPGTRLTVT.